The 26 T cell receptor beta chains below come from one sample, sequenced in a study of control samples from healthy donors and cancer patients. The repertoire was sequenced with immunoSEQ multiplex PCR; TCRdb's copy has only in-frame clones and lacks some. The sample consists of roughly 130,000 clones, roughly 91% of them appearing once. Material for sequencing was PBMCs. These receptors were taken from a man aged 50 to 60 with head and neck cancer.

This sequence joins TRBV9 and TRBJ2-7; TRBD2 might be the D (5 bases). V lost 0 bases, J lost 6 bases, and 7 bases lay in between. Per germline, CDR1 SGDLS and CDR2 YYNGEE. The CDR3 is 12 residues long. The CDR3 DNA sequence: TGTGCCAGCAGCGTAGAACTAGGCGAGCAGTACTTC. It yields the protein CASSVELGEQYF.

This rearrangement joins TRBV9 to TRBJ1-6; D is possibly TRBD1 (6 bases). There are 14 residues in the CDR3. V was trimmed by 4 bases and J by 7 bases, leaving 12 bases between them. Germline V lookup: CDR1 SGDLS, CDR2 YYNGEE. CDR3 protein: CASSRGGMNSPLHF. The CDR3 nucleotides read TGTGCCAGCAGCCGAGGGGGGATGAATTCACCCCTCCACTTT.

The chain links TRBV6-5 to TRBJ2-7; D gene unclear. The CDR3 spans 14 residues. V dropped 1 base and J dropped 0 bases, with 7 bases sitting between them. Per the germline V gene, CDR1 is MNHEY and CDR2 is SVGAGI. The CDR3 nucleotides read TGTGCCAGCAGTTACTTCGCCGGCTCCTACGAGCAGTACTTC. Translation: CASSYFAGSYEQYF.

This clone appeared a single time. The chain employs TRBV4-2 and TRBJ2-2; the D gene is possibly TRBD2 (7 bases). Germline V gives CDR1 LGHNA, CDR2 YNFKEQ. The CDR3 runs to 15 residues. The V gene lost 3 bases and the J gene lost 5 bases, with 13 bases spanning the gap. This CDR3 reads CASSQGGRRTGELFF. For the CDR3, the DNA is TGTGCCAGCAGCCAGGGGGGGCGCAGGACCGGGGAGCTGTTTTTT.

The rearrangement joins TRBV28 to TRBJ2-1; TRBD2 matches 8 bases. Germline V gives CDR1 MDHEN, CDR2 SYDVKM. With V trimmed by 2 bases and J by 7 bases, 10 bases remained unmatched. The CDR3 has 16 amino acids. The CDR3 loop is CASSLKRGPPGNEQFF. The CDR3 DNA reads TGTGCCAGCAGTTTAAAGCGGGGGCCCCCAGGGAATGAGCAGTTCTTC.

The gene calls are TRBV11-2 and TRBJ2-1; 8 bases align to TRBD2. The germline V gene encodes CDR1 SGHAT and CDR2 FQNNGV. This CDR3 region has 15 residues. After removal of 2 bases from V and 7 bases from J, the junction contained 7 bases not matched to a gene. CDR3 residues: CASSLRAGDLNEQFF. The CDR3 nucleotides read TGTGCCAGCAGCTTACGAGCGGGGGACTTAAATGAGCAGTTCTTC.

The chain recombines TRBV11-2 with TRBJ1-6, with 7 nucleotides matching TRBD1. CDR3 length: 14 amino acids. Germline CDR1 SGHAT, CDR2 FQNNGV. V lost 2 bases and J lost 10; bases outside the gene matches: 5. The CDR3 spells CASSLQGVGSPLHF. The DNA for the CDR3 is TGTGCCAGCAGCTTACAGGGGGTCGGCTCACCCCTCCACTTT. Looking up the rest from reference TRBV11-2 and TRBJ1-6 gives the full variable domain: EAGVAQSPRYKIIEKRQSVAFWCNPISGHATLYWYQQILGQGPKLLIQFQNNGVVDDSQLPKDRFSAERLKGVDSTLKIQPAKLEDSAVYLCASSLQGVGSPLHFGNGTRLTVT.

J is TRBJ2-4 and V is TRBV7-8; D is uncertain. This CDR3 contains 16 residues. With 1 base removed from V and 0 bases from J, the gap between germline ends came to 10 bases. Germline loops: CDR1 SGHVS, CDR2 FQNEAQ. In DNA, the CDR3 is TGTGCCAGCAGCTTAGGCAACTACCCAGCCAAAAACATTCAGTACTTC. Translated: CASSLGNYPAKNIQYF.

DNA for the CDR3: TGTGCCAGCTCACCGGACAGGGACTCCTACGAGCAGTACTTC. Its translation: CASSPDRDSYEQYF. The genes are TRBV18 and TRBJ2-7; TRBD1 matches at 8 bases. The V and J ends lost 3 bases and 0 bases, in that order; junction bases with no gene match: 1. Germline V lookup: CDR1 KGHSH, CDR2 LQKENI. The CDR3 length is 14 residues.

The V gene is TRBV6-6, the J gene TRBJ2-5; 7 nucleotides line up with TRBD2. Germline V gene sequence: CDR1 MNHNY, CDR2 SVGAGI (reference sequence). Unmatched junction bases numbered 6, after V lost 6 bases and J lost 2 bases. The CDR3 covers 14 residues. This chain's CDR3 is CASRGLVGQETQYF. The CDR3, as DNA: TGTGCCAGCAGAGGACTAGTGGGTCAAGAGACCCAGTACTTC.

This clone was seen just once. The chain recombines TRBV18 with TRBJ1-3, with D uncertain. This CDR3 spans 16 amino acids. Trimming shortened V by 2 bases and J by 0 bases, and 11 bases separated the two germline ends. Germline CDR1 is KGHSH and CDR2 is LQKENI. CDR3 amino acids: CASSPANTNSGNTIYF. CDR3 in DNA: TGTGCCAGCTCACCAGCCAACACCAACTCTGGAAACACCATATATTTT.

The chain joins TRBV5-1 to TRBJ2-3, with 7 bases lining up with TRBD2. V shed 5 bases and J 0 bases; nucleotides not matched to a gene: 9. The CDR3 spans 16 residues. Germline V CDR1 and CDR2: SGHRS, YFSETQ. Here the CDR3 reads CASRLRGGLSTDTQYF. In DNA, the CDR3 is TGCGCCAGCAGATTACGCGGGGGACTGAGCACAGATACGCAGTATTTT.

V and J are TRBV24-1 and TRBJ2-3, with D perhaps TRBD1 (5 bases). Germline V CDR1 and CDR2: KGHDR, SFDVKD. CDR3 length equals 16 residues. Trimming shortened V by 0 bases and J by 0 bases, and 9 bases separated the two germline ends. The CDR3 spells CATSDLPGLSTDTQYF. CDR3 DNA: TGTGCCACCAGTGATTTGCCAGGGCTTAGCACAGATACGCAGTATTTT.

The V and J genes are TRBV19 and TRBJ1-2; D is uncertain. V was pared by 5 bases and J by 14 bases, with 21 bases between. Germline V gives CDR1 LNHDA, CDR2 SQIVND (reference sequence). This CDR3 contains 13 residues. The CDR3 loop reads CASSREDSGARTF. CDR3 nucleotide sequence: TGTGCCAGTAGTCGGGAAGACTCGGGCGCGAGGACCTTC. Full variable domain (missing parts from reference TRBV19 and TRBJ1-2): DGGITQSPKYLFRKEGQNVTLSCEQNLNHDAMYWYRQDPGQGLRLIYYSQIVNDFQKGDIAEGYSVSREKKESFPLTVTSAQKNPTAFYLCASSREDSGARTFGSGTRLTVV.

The chain combines TRBV28 with TRBJ2-2; no definite D call. The CDR3 is made up of 11 amino acids. V lost 9 bases, J lost 4 bases, and 6 bases lay in between. Germline lookup yields CDR1 MDHEN and CDR2 SYDVKM. CDR3 in amino acids: CASRATGELFF. In nucleotides, the CDR3 is TGTGCCAGTCGGGCCACCGGGGAGCTGTTTTTT.

This CDR3 is CASSRFRDTGELFF. As DNA, the CDR3 is TGTGCCAGCAGTAGGTTTAGGGACACCGGGGAGCTGTTTTTT. J is TRBJ2-2 and V is TRBV5-6; no clear D gene. Germline V gives CDR1 SGHDT, CDR2 YYEEEE. Trimming took 5 bases from V and 3 from J, leaving 11 bases between them. There are 14 residues in the CDR3. Full variable domain (missing parts from reference TRBV5-6 and TRBJ2-2): DAGVTQSPTHLIKTRGQQVTLRCSPKSGHDTVSWYQQALGQGPQFIFQYYEEEERQRGNFPDRFSGHQFPNYSSELNVNALLLGDSALYLCASSRFRDTGELFFGEGSRLTVL.

This clone was counted once. This chain connects TRBV11-2 to TRBJ1-2; TRBD1 might be the D (5 bases). Trimming left V 5 bases short and J 8 bases short, with 24 bases between. This CDR3 comprises 16 residues. CDR1 is SGHAT and CDR2 is FQNNGV in the germline V gene. The CDR3 DNA follows: TGTGCCAGCAGCACCCGAACAGGTGAAAACGTCGCGGGCTACACCTTC. Its protein is CASSTRTGENVAGYTF. The whole variable domain, remainder taken from reference TRBV11-2 and TRBJ1-2, is EAGVAQSPRYKIIEKRQSVAFWCNPISGHATLYWYQQILGQGPKLLIQFQNNGVVDDSQLPKDRFSAERLKGVDSTLKIQPAKLEDSAVYLCASSTRTGENVAGYTFGSGTRLTVV.

V usage is TRBV5-1 and J usage is TRBJ2-1; D is ambiguous. Trimming left V 2 bases short and J 4 bases short, with 10 bases between. The CDR3 is 14 residues long. From germline, CDR1 is SGHRS and CDR2 YFSETQ. The CDR3 spells CASSFGGEYNEQFF. In nucleotides, the CDR3 is TGCGCCAGCAGCTTCGGTGGCGAATACAATGAGCAGTTCTTC.

This clone has just one count. V and J are TRBV13 and TRBJ2-3, with 10 positions matching TRBD2. This CDR3 contains 16 residues. The trim removed 3 bases at V and 4 bases at J, leaving 7 bases unmatched. Germline CDR1 is PRHDT and CDR2 is FYEKMQ (reference sequence). The CDR3: CASSLPSGGEADTQYF. For the CDR3, the DNA is TGTGCCAGCAGCTTGCCTAGCGGGGGAGAAGCAGATACGCAGTATTTT. Looking up the rest from reference TRBV13 and TRBJ2-3 gives the full variable domain: AAGVIQSPRHLIKEKRETATLKCYPIPRHDTVYWYQQGPGQDPQFLISFYEKMQSDKGSIPDRFSAQQFSDYHSELNMSSLELGDSALYFCASSLPSGGEADTQYFGPGTRLTVL.

This rearrangement joins TRBV30 to TRBJ1-2, with D hard to call. The CDR3 runs 14 residues. V lost 1 base, J lost 2 bases, and 11 bases lay in between. The germline V gene has CDR1 GTSNPN and CDR2 SVGIG (reference sequence). DNA for the CDR3: TGTGCCTGGAGTGGGAGGCACCTGAACTATGGCTACACCTTC. It specifies CAWSGRHLNYGYTF.

V usage is TRBV30 and J usage is TRBJ1-4; the D is unclear. The CDR3 totals 13 residues. CDR1 is GTSNPN and CDR2 is SVGIG in the germline V gene (reference sequence). Deletions cut 2 bases from V and 7 bases from J, with 11 bases between. The CDR3 nucleotides are TGTGCCTGGAGTAGGTCAGGTGGTGAAAAACTGTTTTTT. It translates to CAWSRSGGEKLFF.

This sequence joins TRBV6-5 and TRBJ2-1; D may be TRBD1 or TRBD2 (5 bases each). The ends were cut back, 0 bases at V and 3 bases at J, with 9 bases in the middle. Germline CDR1 is MNHEY and CDR2 is SVGAGI. The CDR3 length is 15 residues. The CDR3: CASSYSGTSYNEQFF. The CDR3 DNA reads as TGTGCCAGCAGTTACTCGGGGACCAGCTACAATGAGCAGTTCTTC.

The chain couples TRBV6-4 to TRBJ2-2, with TRBD2 matching 9 bases. V shed 4 bases and J 4 bases; nucleotides not matched to a gene: 7. Germline V gene sequence: CDR1 MRHNA, CDR2 SNTAGT. The CDR3 consists of 16 residues. CDR3 sequence (DNA): TGTGCCAGCAGTGCCGGGACTAGCCCCTTCACCGGGGAGCTGTTTTTT. Translation: CASSAGTSPFTGELFF.

The chain carries TRBV5-4 and TRBJ1-6; D perhaps matches TRBD1 (5 bases). Trimming left V 10 bases short and J 7 bases short, with 15 bases between. CDR1 is SGHNT and CDR2 is YYREEE in the germline V gene (reference sequence). The CDR3 contains 13 residues. In nucleotides, the CDR3 is TGTGCCGGTGGGGCGTCCCCAAATTCACCCCTCCACTTT. Its translation is CAGGASPNSPLHF.

The chain recombines TRBV7-2 with TRBJ2-2, with D perhaps TRBD2 (7 bases). Trimming removed 3 bases at V and 8 bases at J, with 13 bases between. Germline assignment: CDR1 SGHTA and CDR2 FQGNSA. CDR3 size: 14 residues. CDR3 in amino acids: CASSFAGAIGELFF. The CDR3 DNA is TGTGCCAGCAGCTTCGCGGGGGCGATAGGGGAGCTGTTTTTT. Together with reference TRBV7-2 and TRBJ2-2, the CDR3 gives the full variable domain: GAGVSQSPSNKVTEKGKDVELRCDPISGHTALYWYRQSLGQGLEFLIYFQGNSAPDKSGLPSDRFSAERTGGSVSTLTIQRTQQEDSAVYLCASSFAGAIGELFFGEGSRLTVL.

This chain connects TRBV7-2 to TRBJ2-1, with 8 bases fitting TRBD2. With V trimmed by 1 base and J by 6 bases, 8 bases remained unmatched. Germline loops: CDR1 SGHTA, CDR2 FQGNSA. This CDR3 spans 16 amino acids. The CDR3 DNA is TGTGCCAGCAGCTTAGGCGGGATAGCGGGGTTCAATGAGCAGTTCTTC. It codes for CASSLGGIAGFNEQFF.